This TCR beta chain was identified during a study of T cell responses to AZD1222 COVID-19 vaccine. Study-level findings and limits: The peak T cell response came first, and repertoires were sampled only after it. Breadth and depth of Spike-specific TCRs rose after two AZD1222 doses. CD4 TCRs covered the whole spike, strongest at regions 160-218 and 743-854.

V lost 4 bases, J lost 6 bases, and 6 bases stayed unmatched. CDR1 MGHRA and CDR2 YSYEKL come from the germline V gene. The length of the CDR3 is 14 residues. Assay used: immunoSEQ multiplex PCR; TCRdb lists only in-frame clones, some missing. Among about 97,000 clones listed, 90% were seen once. Details on this clone: Its antigen is unidentified.

The specimen was peripheral blood, collected on day 0 of AZD1222 vaccination. This chain links TRBV4-1 with TRBJ2-7, with 10 bases aligning to TRBD2. This sequence originates from an adult in good health. The CDR3 DNA reads as TGCGCCAGCAGCCGAGAAGCGGGGGGGTCCGAGCAGTACTTC. It translates to CASSREAGGSEQYF.